Here is one T cell receptor beta chain with its context. The sample comes from a study of blood T cell repertoires in COVID-19. Study summary: Sources were T cells, B-cell-depleted T cells, or PBMCs; the material itself was cDNA or gDNA.

Per the original methods: The assay estimated nucleated cells by amplifying reference gene primers. Data came from immunoSEQ multiplex PCR; TCRdb stores just in-frame clones and leaves some out. V, J and clone size derive from that table, while D and trimming were established from the DNA sequence. The sample lists around 61,000 clones, approximately 78% occurring once. This CDR3 is 13 amino acids long. Germline CDR1 KGHSH, CDR2 LQKENI. V was cut by 3 bases and J by 7 bases, with 7 bases left in between. Sequencing used peripheral blood. This chain uses TRBV18 with TRBJ1-6; D not resolved. The clonotype originates from an elderly man with acute or convalescent COVID-19. The chain's CDR3 is CASSPGGNSPLHF. The CDR3 DNA follows: TGTGCCAGCTCACCCGGCGGGAATTCACCCCTCCACTTT.